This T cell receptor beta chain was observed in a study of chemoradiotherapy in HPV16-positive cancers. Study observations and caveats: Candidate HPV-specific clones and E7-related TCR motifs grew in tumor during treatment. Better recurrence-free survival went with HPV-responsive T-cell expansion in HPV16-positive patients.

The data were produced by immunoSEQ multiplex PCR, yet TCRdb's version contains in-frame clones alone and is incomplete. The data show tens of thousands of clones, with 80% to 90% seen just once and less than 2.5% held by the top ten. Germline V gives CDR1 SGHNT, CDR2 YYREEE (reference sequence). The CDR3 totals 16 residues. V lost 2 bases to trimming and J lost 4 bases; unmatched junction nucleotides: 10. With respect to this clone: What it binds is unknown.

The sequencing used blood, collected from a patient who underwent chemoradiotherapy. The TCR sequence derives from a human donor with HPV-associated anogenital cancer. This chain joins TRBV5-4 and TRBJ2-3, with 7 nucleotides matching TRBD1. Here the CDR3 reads CASSLPGRQGPDTQYF. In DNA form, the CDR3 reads TGTGCCAGCAGCTTACCGGGGAGACAGGGTCCAGATACGCAGTATTTT.